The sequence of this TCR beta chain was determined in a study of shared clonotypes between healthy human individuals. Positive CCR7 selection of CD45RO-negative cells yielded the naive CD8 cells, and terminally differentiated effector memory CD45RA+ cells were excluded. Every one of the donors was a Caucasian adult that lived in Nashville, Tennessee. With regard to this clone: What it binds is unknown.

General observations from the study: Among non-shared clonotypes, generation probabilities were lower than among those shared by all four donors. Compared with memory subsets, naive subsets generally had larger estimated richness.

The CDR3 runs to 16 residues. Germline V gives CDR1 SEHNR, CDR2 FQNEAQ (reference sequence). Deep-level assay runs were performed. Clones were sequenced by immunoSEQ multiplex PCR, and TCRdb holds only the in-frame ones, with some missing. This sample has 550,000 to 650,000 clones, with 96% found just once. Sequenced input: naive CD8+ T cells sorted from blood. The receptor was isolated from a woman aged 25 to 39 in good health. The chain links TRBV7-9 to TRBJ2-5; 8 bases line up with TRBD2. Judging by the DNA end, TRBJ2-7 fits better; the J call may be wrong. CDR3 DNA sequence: TGTGCCAGCAGCGCCATCAAGGGGACTAGTCTCTACGAGCAGTACTTC. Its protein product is CASSAIKGTSLYEQYF.